This T cell receptor (beta chain) was recorded in a study of CD8+CD57+ T cells in acquired aplastic anemia (dated by TCRdb to the late 2010s). About the investigation overall: On average, sorted CD4+ and CD8+ cells yielded around 3.1 ug of extracted DNA, with a range of roughly 0.17 to 27.4 ug. CD8+CD57+ expansion was defined as frequency above the mean frequency observed in healthy subjects.

Expansion of CD8+CD57+ cells had been shown by flow cytometry in the patients chosen for sequencing. Every patient had severe acquired aplastic anemia, diagnosed using the International Study of Aplastic Anemia and Agranulocytosis and Camitta criteria. No patient had received any therapy when blood was sampled. TCR repertoires of sorted CD4+ and CD8+ blood T cells from severe aplastic anemia patients and healthy subjects were deep-sequenced in the study. Patients were enrolled in the USA under clinicaltrials.gov protocols 00001620, 01623167, 00001397, 00071045, 00081523 and 00961064. Ficoll-Paque density gradient centrifugation was used to isolate peripheral blood mononuclear cells. Before DNA extraction, CD4+ and CD8+ T cells were sorted with FACS or magnetic beads. The germline V gene (reference sequence) provides CDR1 MNHEY and CDR2 SMNVEV. V and J are truncated by 0 bases and 4 bases respectively, leaving an intervening sequence of 12 bases. From its cysteine to its phenylalanine, the CDR3 spans 15 amino acids. Just the 45-base CDR3 DNA is kept, in frame starting at base 1.

Profiling of TCR beta VDJ combinations and CDR3 sequences used genomic DNA as the template. An Illumina HiSeq 2000 was the platform used for TCR repertoire sequencing. The published analysis was carried out like this. Repertoire assessment relied on Simpson's diversity index, CDR3 size and DJ length profiles, and TRBV/TRBJ rearrangement plots. The most abundant DNA sequence in the deep sequencing data was defined as the immunodominant clone. CDR3 amino acid sequences were screened for sharing across subjects and compared with published repertoires and the VDJdb database. TCRdb itself trimmed the public reads at Q25 with fastp, ran MiXCR and retained productive beta chains. Records with the same CDR3 protein are collapsed into one entry carrying the most frequent genes and DNA. None of the V and J calls come from the authors' own analysis; TCRdb made them. The sample has around 430,000 distinct CDR3 sequences on record, around 33% of them singletons. The leading ten clones occupy 0.82% of the sample.

General conclusions and limits of the study: Although 25 to 30 CD8+ CDR3 sequences were shared by patients and controls, these sequences appeared highly expressed in patients and within the immunodominant clones of patients. Patients and healthy controls showed no significant difference in CD8+ Simpson's diversity (P=0.060).

A word on this clonotype: The target of this receptor is not known. No much larger clone is present one base from it, and per-base qualities are unavailable.

The TCR sequence derives from a human donor with aplastic anemia. The sample comprised sorted CD4+, CD8+, or CD8+CD57+ T cells (not recorded which) from PBMCs. The chain links TRBV27 with TRBJ1-1; TRBD1 is a possible D gene, resting on 5 matching bases. The DNA is as follows: TGTGCCAGCAGTTTATCGGGAGGGGTAAGCACTGAAGCTTTCTTT. This is translated as CASSLSGGVSTEAFF.